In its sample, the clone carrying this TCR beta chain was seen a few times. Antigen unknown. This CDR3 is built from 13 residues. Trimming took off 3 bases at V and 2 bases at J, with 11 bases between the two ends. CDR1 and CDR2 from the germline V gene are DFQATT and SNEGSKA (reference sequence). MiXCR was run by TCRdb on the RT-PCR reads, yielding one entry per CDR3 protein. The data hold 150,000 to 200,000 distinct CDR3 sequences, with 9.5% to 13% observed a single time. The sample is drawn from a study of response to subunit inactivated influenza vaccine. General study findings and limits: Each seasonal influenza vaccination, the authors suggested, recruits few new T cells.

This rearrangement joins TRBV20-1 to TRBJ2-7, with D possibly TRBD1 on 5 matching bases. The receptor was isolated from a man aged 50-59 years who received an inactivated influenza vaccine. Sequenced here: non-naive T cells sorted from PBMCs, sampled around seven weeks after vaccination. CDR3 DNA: TGCAGTGCTAGGTTTAAGGGGACCTACGAGCAGTACTTC. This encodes CSARFKGTYEQYF.